A single sample gave rise to the 8 T cell receptor beta chains below, sequenced in a study of blood T cell repertoires in COVID-19. Clones were read by immunoSEQ multiplex PCR, and TCRdb kept only the in-frame ones, dropping some. Of 13,000 to 15,000 clones in the sample, approximately 86% were seen once. The sequencing sample was made of peripheral blood. The receptors were sampled from a human donor in a cohort sampled during active COVID-19.

CDR3 sequence reads: CASSEAPQGPQETQYF. The CDR3, as DNA: TGTGCCAGCAGTGAGGCCCCGCAGGGGCCCCAAGAGACCCAGTACTTC. The chain is built from TRBV6-1 and TRBJ2-5; D is possibly TRBD1 (6 bases). CDR3 length: 16 residues. The germline V gene encodes CDR1 MNHNS and CDR2 SASEGT. V lost 3 bases and J lost 1, with 15 bases in between.

V and J are TRBV4-1 and TRBJ2-7; 7 nucleotides line up with TRBD1. The germline CDR1 and CDR2 sequences are MGHRA and YSYEKL. The CDR3 runs to 16 residues. V lost 3 bases, J lost 1 base, and 9 bases stayed unmatched. This CDR3 reads CASSHAGTANSYEQYF. CDR3 bases: TGCGCCAGCAGCCATGCCGGGACAGCGAATTCCTACGAGCAGTACTTC.

The chain recombines TRBV19 with TRBJ2-7; D call uncertain. V lost 3 bases and J 2 bases, leaving 8 bases between the germline ends. The CDR3 covers 13 residues. Germline values: CDR1 LNHDA, CDR2 SQIVND (reference sequence). The CDR3 DNA sequence: TGTGCCAGTAGTATTTCGGTCGCCTACGAGCAGTACTTC. Translating it yields CASSISVAYEQYF. The full variable domain, with the rest looked up from reference TRBV19 and TRBJ2-7, is DGGITQSPKYLFRKEGQNVTLSCEQNLNHDAMYWYRQDPGQGLRLIYYSQIVNDFQKGDIAEGYSVSREKKESFPLTVTSAQKNPTAFYLCASSISVAYEQYFGPGTRLTVT.

V is TRBV7-2 and J is TRBJ2-7; possibly TRBD2 for D (5 bases). From germline, CDR1 is SGHTA and CDR2 FQGNSA. This CDR3 is built from 16 residues. V was trimmed by 5 bases and J by 2 bases, leaving 19 bases between them. In DNA, the CDR3 is TGTGCCAGCAGCCGCCCACCCCGCGGGTCGGCCTACGAGCAGTACTTC. This sequence encodes CASSRPPRGSAYEQYF.

V gene TRBV5-6 combines with J gene TRBJ2-2, with TRBD1 matching over 10 bases. J gave up 5 bases and V 5 bases, and 6 bases lay outside the gene matches. The CDR3 extends over 15 amino acids. The germline CDR1 and CDR2 sequences are SGHDT and YYEEEE. The CDR3 DNA is TGTGCCAGCAGTTTAGGACAGGGGGTTACCGGGGAGCTGTTTTTT. Its translation is CASSLGQGVTGELFF.

About this clone itself: Mismatch with germline at one junction end may stem from a read error. The V and J genes are TRBV19 and TRBJ2-1; perhaps TRBD2 as D (5 bases). There are 14 residues in the CDR3. The germline V gene encodes CDR1 LNHDA and CDR2 SQIVND (reference sequence). In DNA, the CDR3 is TGTGCCAGTAGTATAGCTTTTGGTCCTGGGGAGCAGCTCTTC. Translated, it gives CASSIAFGPGEQLF.

The CDR3, as DNA: TGTGCCACCAGCAGAGAACGGGCGGGAGCGCTCAACACAGATACGCAGTATTTT. Encoded protein: CATSRERAGALNTDTQYF. The genes are TRBV15 and TRBJ2-3; 7 nucleotides agree with TRBD2. The CDR3 length is 18 residues. With 0 bases clipped from V and 2 bases from J, the junction kept 11 bases outside the gene matches. Looked up from germline, CDR1 is LNHNV and CDR2 is YYDKDF (reference sequence).

This sequence joins TRBV5-4 and TRBJ1-6; 7 bases are shared with TRBD1. Looked up from germline, CDR1 is SGHNT and CDR2 is YYREEE (reference sequence). There are 16 residues in the CDR3. V trimming: 0 bases; J trimming: 5 bases; junction bases outside the gene matches: 5. The CDR3 sequence: CASSLGGQANNSPLHF. Here the CDR3 DNA reads TGTGCCAGCAGCTTGGGCGGACAGGCAAATAATTCACCCCTCCACTTT. Looking up the rest from reference TRBV5-4 and TRBJ1-6 gives the full variable domain: ETGVTQSPTHLIKTRGQQVTLRCSSQSGHNTVSWYQQALGQGPQFIFQYYREEENGRGNFPPRFSGLQFPNYSSELNVNALELDDSALYLCASSLGGQANNSPLHFGNGTRLTVT.